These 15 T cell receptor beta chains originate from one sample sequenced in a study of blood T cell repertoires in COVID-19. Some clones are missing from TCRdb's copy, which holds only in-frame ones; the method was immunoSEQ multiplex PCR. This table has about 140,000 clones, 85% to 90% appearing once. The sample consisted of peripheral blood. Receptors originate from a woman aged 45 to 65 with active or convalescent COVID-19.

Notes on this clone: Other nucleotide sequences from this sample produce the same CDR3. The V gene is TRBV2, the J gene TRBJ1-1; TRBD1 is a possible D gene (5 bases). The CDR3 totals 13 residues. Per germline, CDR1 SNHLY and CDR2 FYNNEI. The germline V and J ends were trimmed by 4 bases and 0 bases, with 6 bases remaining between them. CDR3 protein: CASSGQLNTEAFF. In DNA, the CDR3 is TGTGCCAGCAGTGGACAGCTGAACACTGAAGCTTTCTTT.

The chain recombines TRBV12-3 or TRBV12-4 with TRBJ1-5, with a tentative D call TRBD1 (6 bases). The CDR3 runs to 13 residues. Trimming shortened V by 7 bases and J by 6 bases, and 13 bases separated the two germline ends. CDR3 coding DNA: TGTGCCAGCACTGGGGGCGGCGGTCAGCCCCAGCATTTT. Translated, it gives CASTGGGGQPQHF.

The CDR3 DNA reads as TGTGCCAGCAGCCCTAAAACCGGGACTAGCGGGAGTTCCTACAATGAGCAGTTCTTC. Its translation is CASSPKTGTSGSSYNEQFF. The chain couples TRBV4-2 to TRBJ2-1; the match to TRBD2 covers 14 bases. This CDR3 comprises 19 residues. V shed 4 bases, J shed 1 base, and the junction held 9 bases outside the gene matches. Germline V gene data show CDR1 as LGHNA and CDR2 as YNFKEQ.

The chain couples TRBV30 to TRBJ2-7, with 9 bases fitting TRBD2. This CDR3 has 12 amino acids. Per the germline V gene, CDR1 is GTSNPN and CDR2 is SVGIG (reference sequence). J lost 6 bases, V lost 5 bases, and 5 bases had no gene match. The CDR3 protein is CAWVSGSLEQYF. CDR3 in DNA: TGTGCCTGGGTTAGCGGGAGTCTCGAGCAGTACTTC.

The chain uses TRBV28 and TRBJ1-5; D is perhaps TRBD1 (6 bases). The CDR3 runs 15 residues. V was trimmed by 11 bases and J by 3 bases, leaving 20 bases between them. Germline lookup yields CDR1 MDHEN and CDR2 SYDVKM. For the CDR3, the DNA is TGTGCCCGCCACAAGAGGGGGGGGTCCAATCAGCCCCAGCATTTT. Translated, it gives CARHKRGGSNQPQHF.

This CDR3 is CASSIDLGISYEQYF. CDR3 nucleotides: TGTGCCAGTAGTATAGATCTCGGGATTTCCTACGAGCAGTACTTC. The rearrangement joins TRBV19 to TRBJ2-7; a weak D match, TRBD2 (5 bases). Trimming took off 0 bases at V and 1 base at J, with 10 bases between the two ends. Germline CDR1 LNHDA, CDR2 SQIVND (reference sequence). The CDR3 is 15 amino acids.

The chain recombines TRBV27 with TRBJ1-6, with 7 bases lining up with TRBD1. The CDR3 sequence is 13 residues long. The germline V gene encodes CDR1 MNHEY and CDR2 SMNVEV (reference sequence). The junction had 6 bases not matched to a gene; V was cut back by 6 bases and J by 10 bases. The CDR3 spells CASSRQGDSPLHF. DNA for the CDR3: TGTGCCAGCAGCAGACAGGGAGACTCACCCCTCCACTTT.

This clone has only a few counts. The CDR3 DNA is TGTGCCAGCAGTGAAGGAGGGAGTTACGGGGAGCTGTTTTTT. Protein: CASSEGGSYGELFF. The J gene is TRBJ2-2, the V gene TRBV6-1; TRBD2 is a possible D gene (5 bases). Germline CDR1 reads MNHNS; CDR2 reads SASEGT. Trimming left V 1 base short and J 7 bases short, with 10 bases between. The CDR3 has 14 residues.

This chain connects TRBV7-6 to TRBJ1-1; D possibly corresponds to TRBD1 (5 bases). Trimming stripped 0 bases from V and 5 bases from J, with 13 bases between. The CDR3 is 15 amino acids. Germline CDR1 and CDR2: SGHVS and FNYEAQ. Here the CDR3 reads CASSLAAGLATEAFF. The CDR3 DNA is TGTGCCAGCAGCTTAGCTGCGGGACTGGCAACTGAAGCTTTCTTT.

The CDR3 DNA is TGTGCCAGCAGCGTTAGCGGGAGGAATGAGCAGTTCTTC. Amino acids: CASSVSGRNEQFF. The V gene is TRBV11-1, the J gene TRBJ2-1; 10 nucleotides agree with TRBD2. The CDR3 totals 13 residues. From germline, CDR1 is SGHAT and CDR2 FQDESV (reference sequence). V lost 5 bases, J lost 7 bases, and 2 bases stayed unmatched.

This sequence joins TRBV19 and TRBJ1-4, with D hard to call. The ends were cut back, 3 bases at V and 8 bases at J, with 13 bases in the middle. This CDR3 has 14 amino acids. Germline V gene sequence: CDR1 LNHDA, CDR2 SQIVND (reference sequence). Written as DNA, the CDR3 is TGTGCCAGTAGTATTCCCGGTTTTCGAGAAAAACTGTTTTTT. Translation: CASSIPGFREKLFF.

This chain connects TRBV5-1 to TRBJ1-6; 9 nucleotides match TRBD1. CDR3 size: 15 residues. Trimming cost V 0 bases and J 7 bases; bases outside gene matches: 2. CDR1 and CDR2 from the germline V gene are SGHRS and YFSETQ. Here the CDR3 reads CASSLAGQGNSPLHF. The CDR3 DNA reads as TGCGCCAGCAGCTTGGCAGGACAGGGGAATTCACCCCTCCACTTT.

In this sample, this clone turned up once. CDR3 nucleotide sequence: TGCAGTGCGGCACTACCTGAAAAACTGTTTTTT. Translating it yields CSAALPEKLFF. The J gene is TRBJ1-4, the V gene TRBV20-1; D is uncertain. CDR1 is DFQATT and CDR2 is SNEGSKA in the germline V gene (reference sequence). The CDR3 length is 11 residues. V was shortened by 6 bases and J by 7 bases, with 9 bases between the two germline ends.

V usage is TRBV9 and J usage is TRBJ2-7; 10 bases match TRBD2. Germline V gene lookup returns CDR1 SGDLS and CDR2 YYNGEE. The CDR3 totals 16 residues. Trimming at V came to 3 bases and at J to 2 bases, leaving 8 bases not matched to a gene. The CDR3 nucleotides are TGTGCCAGCAGCGCACGCGGACTAGCGGACGCCTACGAGCAGTACTTC. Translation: CASSARGLADAYEQYF.

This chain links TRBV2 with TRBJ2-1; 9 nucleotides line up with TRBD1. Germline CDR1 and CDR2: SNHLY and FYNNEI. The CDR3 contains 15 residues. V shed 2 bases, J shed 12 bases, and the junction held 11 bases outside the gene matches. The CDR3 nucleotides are TGTGCCAGCAGTGAATGGAGTGACAGGGGGTCTTGGCAGTTCTTC. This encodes CASSEWSDRGSWQFF.